This T cell receptor (beta chain) was sequenced in a study of blood T cell repertoires in COVID-19. About the study: Acute and convalescent COVID-19 samples came from the United States, Italy and Spain. PBMCs, B-cell-depleted T cells, or T cells provided the cDNA or gDNA that made up the material.

In the original processing: Nucleated cell counts were estimated from reference gene primer amplification. Profiling relied on immunoSEQ multiplex PCR, and the TCRdb table lists in-frame clones only, not all of them. The V and J calls and the clone size are those of that table, but D and trimming were determined from the DNA. Of approximately 140,000 clones listed, about 83% are singletons. This CDR3 comprises 15 residues. V was pared by 3 bases and J by 0 bases, with 9 bases between. CDR1 and CDR2 (germline): SGHTA, FQGTGA. This clone has just one count. The receptor was derived from a man aged 50 to 59 with acute or convalescent COVID-19. The rearrangement uses TRBV7-3 and TRBJ2-1; D unresolved. The sample comprised peripheral blood. CDR3 nucleotides: TGTGCCAGCAGCTTCGACGGAGACTCCTACAATGAGCAGTTCTTC. It codes for CASSFDGDSYNEQFF.